These T cell receptor beta chains were read from a single sample in a study of CD8+ T cells in alopecia areata. Sequencing used immunoSEQ multiplex PCR; TCRdb keeps in-frame clones, though not all of them. In the table there are about 210,000 clones, under 70% of which are singletons. Sequencing was performed on CD4+ T cells sorted from blood, taken at week 4, from a patient treated with tofacitinib. These TCRs come from a human donor with alopecia areata. The CDR3 runs from the conserved cysteine through the conserved F or W. D genes are given only for firm matches. Where a row states a size, it is once, few, many or the class of an expanded clone; other rows omit it.

V gene	D gene	clone size	J gene	CDR3 DNA	CDR3 protein
TRBV6-5	.	.	TRBJ2-3	TGTGCCAGCAGTTACAGGGGTGGCAGAAGCACAGATACGCAGTATTTT	CASSYRGGRSTDTQYF
TRBV5-1	.	few	TRBJ2-1	TGCGCCAGCAGCTTGAATCCGCCGACTAGCTCCTACAATGAGCAGTTCTTC	CASSLNPPTSSYNEQFF
TRBV11-2	TRBD2	.	TRBJ2-6	TGTGCCAGCAGCTTATCGGGAGGGAGTGGGGCCAACGTCCTGACTTTC	CASSLSGGSGANVLTF
TRBV25-1	.	.	TRBJ2-5	TGTGCCAGCAGTGACGGGGGGCGGGAGACCCAGTACTTC	CASSDGGRETQYF
TRBV6-6	TRBD1	few	TRBJ1-5	TGTGCCAGCAGTTACCCACAGGGGCGTCAGCCCCAGCATTTT	CASSYPQGRQPQHF
TRBV10-3	TRBD1	.	TRBJ1-2	TGTGCCAGCAGTCCAAACAGGGGAGAATTAGCGAACTATGGCTACACCTTC	CASSPNRGELANYGYTF
TRBV2	.	.	TRBJ2-3	TGTGCCAGCAGTGCGGACGGGGGTAGCACAGATACGCAGTATTTT	CASSADGGSTDTQYF
TRBV6-6	.	.	TRBJ1-6	TGTGCCAGCAGTTACACCAGGGCCTATAATTCACCCCTCCACTTT	CASSYTRAYNSPLHF
TRBV6-6	TRBD1	.	TRBJ2-7	TGTGCCAGCAGTCCGACAGGGCTCTCCTACGAGCAGTACTTC	CASSPTGLSYEQYF
TRBV7-3	.	.	TRBJ1-2	TGTGCCAGCAGCTTAACCAGGGAGTATGGCTACACCTTC	CASSLTREYGYTF
TRBV7-9	.	few	TRBJ1-1	TGTGCCAGCAGCTACAAGGACGGTAAAGAAGCTTTCTTT	CASSYKDGKEAFF
TRBV7-2	TRBD2	.	TRBJ2-3	TGTGCCAGCAGCGCAATGGGCGGCGGGGGTGATACGCAGTATTTT	CASSAMGGGGDTQYF
TRBV2	.	.	TRBJ1-1	TGTGCCAGCAGAGCCCGGTTCATGAACACTGAAGCTTTCTTT	CASRARFMNTEAFF
TRBV7-2	.	.	TRBJ2-2	TGTGCCAGCATCCCCGGTTCGGCAGCGAACACCGGGGAGCTGTTTTTT	CASIPGSAANTGELFF
TRBV18	TRBD1	.	TRBJ2-7	TGTGCCAGCTCAGGACAGGGGGCTTACGAGCAGTACTTC	CASSGQGAYEQYF
TRBV30	TRBD1	.	TRBJ1-1	TGTGCCTGGAGTGTAGTAAGGACAGGGATCCATCTGAACACTGAAGCTTTCTTT	CAWSVVRTGIHLNTEAFF
TRBV9	TRBD1	.	TRBJ2-3	TGTGCCAGCAGACCCACAGGGGCCGTCGCAGATACGCAGTATTTT	CASRPTGAVADTQYF
TRBV15	.	few	TRBJ2-7	TGTGCCACCAGCAGAGATGGCCGGCACGAGCAGTACTTC	CATSRDGRHEQYF
TRBV2	.	.	TRBJ2-2	TGTGCCAGCAGCGGGGGAACGAACACCGGGGAGCTGTTTTTT	CASSGGTNTGELFF
TRBV6-5	.	.	TRBJ1-1	TGTGCCAGCAGTTACTCGATGGTACAGACAAACACTGAAGCTTTCTTT	CASSYSMVQTNTEAFF
TRBV6-5	.	.	TRBJ1-5	TGTGCCAGCAGCCAGGAGGCTGGGAATCAGCCCCAGCATTTT	CASSQEAGNQPQHF
TRBV5-1	TRBD1	.	TRBJ2-5	TGCGCCAGCAGCTTCGGGACAGGACAAGAGACCCAGTACTTC	CASSFGTGQETQYF
TRBV23-1	.	.	TRBJ2-2	TGCGCCAGCAGTCCCCAAACCGGGGAGCTGTTTTTT	CASSPQTGELFF
TRBV29-1	TRBD2	.	TRBJ2-1	TGCAGCGCTAGCGGGAGCTCCTACAATGAGCAGTTCTTC	CSASGSSYNEQFF
TRBV5-1	.	few	TRBJ2-7	TGCGCCAGCAGTCAGCGTACGGATGGGGTGGAGCAGTACTTC	CASSQRTDGVEQYF
TRBV5-6	.	.	TRBJ2-7	TGTGCCAGCAGCTTACAGGATCGACGTACAGGCGAGCAGTACTTC	CASSLQDRRTGEQYF
TRBV9	.	.	TRBJ2-1	TGTGCCAGCAGCGTAGGGGCCGGAGCCTCCTACGACAATGAGCAGTTCTTC	CASSVGAGASYDNEQFF
TRBV29-1	.	.	TRBJ1-1	TGCAGCGTTGAAAAGGGACCGGGGGACACTGAAGCTTTCTTT	CSVEKGPGDTEAFF
TRBV18	.	.	TRBJ1-2	TGTGCCAGCTCACCGCCGGCCTCCTATGGCTACACCTTC	CASSPPASYGYTF
TRBV6-5	.	.	TRBJ2-5	TGTGCCAGCAGCCCCGAGGGACGTGGAGAGACCCAGTACTTC	CASSPEGRGETQYF
TRBV29-1	.	few	TRBJ2-3	TGCAGCGTTGAAGCACCGGGCAGCGATACGCAGTATTTT	CSVEAPGSDTQYF
TRBV29-1	.	.	TRBJ1-5	TGCAGCGTTGGGCTCTCGGGGAATCAGCCCCAGCATTTT	CSVGLSGNQPQHF
TRBV2	TRBD1	.	TRBJ2-2	TGTGCCAGCGCAATCCGGGACAGGAACACCGGGGAGCTGTTTTTT	CASAIRDRNTGELFF
TRBV6-6	.	.	TRBJ2-1	TGTGCCAGCAGTTTCACGGGGCAGGGATGGGACAATGAGCAGTTCTTC	CASSFTGQGWDNEQFF
TRBV7-2	.	.	TRBJ2-7	TGTGCCAGCAGCTTATACCCGGGCTCCTACGAGCAGTACTTC	CASSLYPGSYEQYF
TRBV29-1	.	.	TRBJ2-5	TGCAGCGTTGCGCGGGGAAAGGTAGAGACCCAGTACTTC	CSVARGKVETQYF
TRBV6-5	TRBD1	.	TRBJ1-4	TGTGCCAGCAGTTACTCCGGGACAGGGCATGAAAAACTGTTTTTT	CASSYSGTGHEKLFF
TRBV5-1	.	few	TRBJ2-5	TGCGCCAGCAGCTTGTACCAAGAGACCCAGTACTTC	CASSLYQETQYF
TRBV7-8	.	.	TRBJ2-4	TGTGCCAGCAGCCCACAGAGATCAAACATTCAGTACTTC	CASSPQRSNIQYF
TRBV30	.	once	TRBJ2-7	TGTGCCTTCGAGCTCTTCTACGAGCAGTACTTC	CAFELFYEQYF
TRBV29-1	.	once	TRBJ1-1	TGCAGCGTTGAGTCAGGGCGGAACACTGAAGCTTTCTTT	CSVESGRNTEAFF
TRBV9	TRBD1	.	TRBJ1-2	TGTGCCAGCCAGGGGGATGGCTACACCTTC	CASQGDGYTF
TRBV29-1	.	.	TRBJ1-2	TGCAGCGTTGAACCCCCTAGCTATGGCTACACCTTC	CSVEPPSYGYTF